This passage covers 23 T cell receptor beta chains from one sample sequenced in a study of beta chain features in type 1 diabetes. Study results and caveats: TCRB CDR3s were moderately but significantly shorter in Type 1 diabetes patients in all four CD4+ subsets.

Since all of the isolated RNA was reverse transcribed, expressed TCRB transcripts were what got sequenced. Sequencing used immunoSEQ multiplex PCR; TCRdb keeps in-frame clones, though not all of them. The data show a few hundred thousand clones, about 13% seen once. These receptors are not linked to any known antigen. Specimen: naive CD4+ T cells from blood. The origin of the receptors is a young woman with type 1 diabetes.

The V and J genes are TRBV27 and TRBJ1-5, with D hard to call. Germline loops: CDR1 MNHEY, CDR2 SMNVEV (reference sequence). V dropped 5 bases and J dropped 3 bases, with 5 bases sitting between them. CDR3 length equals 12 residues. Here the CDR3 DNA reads TGTGCCAGCAGTGAGAACAATCAGCCCCAGCATTTT. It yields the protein CASSENNQPQHF.

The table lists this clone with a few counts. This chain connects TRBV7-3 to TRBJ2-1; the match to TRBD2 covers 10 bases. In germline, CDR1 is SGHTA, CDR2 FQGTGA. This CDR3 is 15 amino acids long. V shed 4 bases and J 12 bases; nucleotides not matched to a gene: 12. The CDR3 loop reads CASSSLAGDGQVQFF. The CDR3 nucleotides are TGTGCCAGCAGCTCCCTAGCGGGAGACGGTCAGGTGCAGTTCTTC.

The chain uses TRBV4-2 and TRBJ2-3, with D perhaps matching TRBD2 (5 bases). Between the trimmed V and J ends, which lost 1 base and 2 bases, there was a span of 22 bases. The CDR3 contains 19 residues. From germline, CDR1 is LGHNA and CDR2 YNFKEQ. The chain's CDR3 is CASSQGPLFSETATDTQYF. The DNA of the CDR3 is TGTGCCAGCAGCCAAGGACCTCTTTTTAGCGAGACTGCCACAGATACGCAGTATTTT.

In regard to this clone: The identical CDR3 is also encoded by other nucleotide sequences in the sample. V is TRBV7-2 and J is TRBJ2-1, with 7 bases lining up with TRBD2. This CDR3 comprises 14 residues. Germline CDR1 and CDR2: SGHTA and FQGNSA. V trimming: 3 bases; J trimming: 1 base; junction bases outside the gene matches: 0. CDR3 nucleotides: TGTGCCAGCAGCTTGGGGGGGTCCTACAATGAGCAGTTCTTC. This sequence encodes CASSLGGSYNEQFF.

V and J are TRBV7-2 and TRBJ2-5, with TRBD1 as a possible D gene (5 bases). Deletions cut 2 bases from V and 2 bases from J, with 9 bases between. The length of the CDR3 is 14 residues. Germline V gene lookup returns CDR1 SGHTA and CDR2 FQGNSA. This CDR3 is CASSLRPGQETQYF. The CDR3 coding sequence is TGTGCCAGCAGCTTACGGCCAGGGCAAGAGACCCAGTACTTC.

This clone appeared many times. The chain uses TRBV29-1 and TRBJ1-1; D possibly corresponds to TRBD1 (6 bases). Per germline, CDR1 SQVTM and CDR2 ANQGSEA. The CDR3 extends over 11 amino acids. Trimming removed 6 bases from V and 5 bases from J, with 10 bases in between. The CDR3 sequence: CSVDRWTEAFF. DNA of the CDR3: TGCAGCGTCGACAGGTGGACTGAAGCTTTCTTT.

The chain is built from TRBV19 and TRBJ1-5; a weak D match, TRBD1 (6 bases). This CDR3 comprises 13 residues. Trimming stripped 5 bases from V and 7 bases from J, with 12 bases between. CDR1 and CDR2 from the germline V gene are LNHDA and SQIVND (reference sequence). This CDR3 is CASSYRERQPQHF. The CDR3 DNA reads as TGTGCCAGTAGTTACAGGGAGCGCCAGCCCCAGCATTTT.

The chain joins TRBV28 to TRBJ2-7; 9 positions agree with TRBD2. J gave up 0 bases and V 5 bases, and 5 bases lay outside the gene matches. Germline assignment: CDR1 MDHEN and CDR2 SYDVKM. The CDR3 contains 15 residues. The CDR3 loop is CASSLGTSLSYEQYF. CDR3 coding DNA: TGTGCCAGCAGTCTCGGGACTAGCCTCTCCTACGAGCAGTACTTC. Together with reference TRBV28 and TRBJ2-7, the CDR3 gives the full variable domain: DVKVTQSSRYLVKRTGEKVFLECVQDMDHENMFWYRQDPGLGLRLIYFSYDVKMKEKGDIPEGYSVSREKKERFSLILESASTNQTSMYLCASSLGTSLSYEQYFGPGTRLTVT.

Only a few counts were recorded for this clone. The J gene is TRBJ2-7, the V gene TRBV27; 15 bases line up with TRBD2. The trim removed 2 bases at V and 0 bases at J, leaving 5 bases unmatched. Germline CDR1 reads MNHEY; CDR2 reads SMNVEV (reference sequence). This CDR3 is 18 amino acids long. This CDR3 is CASSLTGTSGRSSYEQYV. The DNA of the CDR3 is TGTGCCAGCAGTTTAACGGGGACTAGCGGGAGGAGCTCCTACGAGCAGTACGTC.

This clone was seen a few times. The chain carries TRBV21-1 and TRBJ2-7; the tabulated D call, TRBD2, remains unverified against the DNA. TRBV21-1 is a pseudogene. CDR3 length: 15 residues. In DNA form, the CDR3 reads TGTGCCAGCAGCAAACCGGTCGGAGGGGCGGCCGAGCAGTACGTC. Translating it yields CASSKPVGGAAEQYV.

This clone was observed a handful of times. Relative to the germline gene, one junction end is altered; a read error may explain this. CDR3 coding DNA: TGTGCCAGCAGCTCCCGGGGGAAGCGGGGGGAGTTCCTGATCTTC. Protein sequence: CASSSRGKRGEFLIF. The chain carries TRBV5-4 and TRBJ2-1, with TRBD2 identical over 9 bases. CDR3 length: 15 residues. Germline-derived CDR1 and CDR2 are SGHNT and YYREEE (reference sequence).

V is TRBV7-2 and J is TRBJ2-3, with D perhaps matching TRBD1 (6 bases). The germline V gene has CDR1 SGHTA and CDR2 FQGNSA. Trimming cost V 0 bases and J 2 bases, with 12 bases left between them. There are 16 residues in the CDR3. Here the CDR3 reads CASSLAPGAYTDTQYF. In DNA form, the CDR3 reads TGTGCCAGCAGCTTAGCGCCAGGGGCCTACACAGATACGCAGTATTTT.

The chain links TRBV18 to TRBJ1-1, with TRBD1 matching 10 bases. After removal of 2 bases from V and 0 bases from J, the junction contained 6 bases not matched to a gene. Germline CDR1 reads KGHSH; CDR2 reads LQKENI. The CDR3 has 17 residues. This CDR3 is CASSPARDRGMNTEAFF. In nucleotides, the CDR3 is TGTGCCAGCTCACCAGCTCGGGACAGGGGAATGAACACTGAAGCTTTCTTT.

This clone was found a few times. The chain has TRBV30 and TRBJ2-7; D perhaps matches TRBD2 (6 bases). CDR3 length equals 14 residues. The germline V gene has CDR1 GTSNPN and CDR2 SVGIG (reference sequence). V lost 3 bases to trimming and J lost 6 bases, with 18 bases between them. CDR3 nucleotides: TGTGCCTGGAGCTATAGCCCGGGAGTCCCCGAGCAGTACTTC. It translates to CAWSYSPGVPEQYF.

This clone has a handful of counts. The CDR3: CASSATGTVETQYF. The CDR3 DNA follows: TGTGCCAGCAGCGCGACCGGGACAGTAGAGACCCAGTACTTC. The chain joins TRBV9 to TRBJ2-5; TRBD1 agrees at 7 bases. The CDR3 length is 14 residues. In germline, CDR1 is SGDLS, CDR2 YYNGEE. J gave up 4 bases and V 3 bases, and 6 bases lay outside the gene matches.

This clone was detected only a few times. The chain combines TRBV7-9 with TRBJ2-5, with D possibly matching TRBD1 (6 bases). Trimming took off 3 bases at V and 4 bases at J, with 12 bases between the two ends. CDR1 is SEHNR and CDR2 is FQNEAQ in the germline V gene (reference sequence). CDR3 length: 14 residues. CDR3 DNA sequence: TGTGCCAGCAGCTTTCGGGGCAGGGGAGAGACCCAGTACTTC. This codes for CASSFRGRGETQYF.

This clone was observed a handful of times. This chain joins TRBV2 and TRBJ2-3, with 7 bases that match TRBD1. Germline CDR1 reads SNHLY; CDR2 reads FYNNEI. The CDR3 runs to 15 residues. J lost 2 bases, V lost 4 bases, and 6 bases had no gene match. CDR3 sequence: CASSVSTGLTDTQYF. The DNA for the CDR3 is TGTGCCAGCAGTGTATCGACAGGGCTCACAGATACGCAGTATTTT.

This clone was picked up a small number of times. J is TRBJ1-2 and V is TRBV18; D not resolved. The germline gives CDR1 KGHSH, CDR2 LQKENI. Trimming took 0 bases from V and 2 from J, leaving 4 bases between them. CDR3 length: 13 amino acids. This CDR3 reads CASSPPRNYGYTF. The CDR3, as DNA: TGTGCCAGCTCACCACCCCGGAACTATGGCTACACCTTC.

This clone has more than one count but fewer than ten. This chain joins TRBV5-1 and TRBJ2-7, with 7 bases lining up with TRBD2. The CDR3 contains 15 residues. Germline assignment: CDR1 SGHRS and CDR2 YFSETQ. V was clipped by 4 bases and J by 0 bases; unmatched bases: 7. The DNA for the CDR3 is TGCGCCAGCAGCGGCGGGGGACTATACTCCTACGAGCAGTACTTC. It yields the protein CASSGGGLYSYEQYF.

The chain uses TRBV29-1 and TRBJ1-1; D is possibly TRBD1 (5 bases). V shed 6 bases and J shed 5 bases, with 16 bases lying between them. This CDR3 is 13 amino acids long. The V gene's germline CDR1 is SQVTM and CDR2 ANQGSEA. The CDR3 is CSVSNPQGTEAFF. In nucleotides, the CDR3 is TGCAGCGTGTCGAACCCCCAGGGAACTGAAGCTTTCTTT.

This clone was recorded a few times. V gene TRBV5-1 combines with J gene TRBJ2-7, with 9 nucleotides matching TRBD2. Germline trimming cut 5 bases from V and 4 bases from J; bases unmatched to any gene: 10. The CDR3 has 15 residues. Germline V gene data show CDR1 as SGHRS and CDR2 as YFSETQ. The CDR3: CASSSDSGRVYEQYF. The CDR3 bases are TGCGCCAGCAGTTCCGATAGCGGGAGAGTGTACGAGCAGTACTTC.

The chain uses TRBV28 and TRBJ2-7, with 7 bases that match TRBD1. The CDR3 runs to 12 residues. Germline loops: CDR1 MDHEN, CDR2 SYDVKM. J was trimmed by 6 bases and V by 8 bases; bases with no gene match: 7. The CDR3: CASGEQGTEQYF. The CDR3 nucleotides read TGTGCCAGCGGGGAACAGGGGACCGAGCAGTACTTC.

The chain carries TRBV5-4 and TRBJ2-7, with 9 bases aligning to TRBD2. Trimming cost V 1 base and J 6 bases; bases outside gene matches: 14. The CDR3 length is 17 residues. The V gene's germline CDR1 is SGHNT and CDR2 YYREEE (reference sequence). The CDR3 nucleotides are TGTGCCAGCAGCTTGAACCCCCGAGCTAGCGGGATGCGCGAGCAGTACTTC. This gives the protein CASSLNPRASGMREQYF.